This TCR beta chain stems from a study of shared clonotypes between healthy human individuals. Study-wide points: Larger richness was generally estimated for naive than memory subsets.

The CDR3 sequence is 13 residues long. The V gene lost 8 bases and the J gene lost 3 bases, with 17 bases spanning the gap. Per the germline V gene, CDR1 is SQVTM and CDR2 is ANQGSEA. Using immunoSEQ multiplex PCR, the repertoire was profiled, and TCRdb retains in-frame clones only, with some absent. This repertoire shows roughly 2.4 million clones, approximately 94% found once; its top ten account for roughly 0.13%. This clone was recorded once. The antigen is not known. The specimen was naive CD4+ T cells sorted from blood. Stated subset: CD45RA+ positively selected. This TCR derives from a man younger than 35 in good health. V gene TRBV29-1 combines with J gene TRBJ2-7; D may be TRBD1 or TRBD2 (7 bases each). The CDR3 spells CSRRERDSYEQYF. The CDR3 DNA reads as TGCAGCCGTCGAGAGCGGGACAGCTACGAGCAGTACTTC.